This TCR beta chain was documented in a study of blood T cell repertoires in COVID-19 (dated by TCRdb to 2018 to 2020). At the level of the whole study: Samples from collaborators originated in the United States, Italy and Spain and spanned both the acute and convalescent phases of COVID-19. The material from the prospective study consisted of cDNA or gDNA derived from T cells, B-cell-depleted T cells, or PBMCs. Subjects who had been exposed to COVID-19, were actively infected with it, or had recovered from it provided the deeply sampled blood TCRbeta repertoires that made up the dataset. The repertoires were released in a freely available public database meant as a resource for research on the immune response to SARS-CoV-2. Samples were obtained from the ongoing ImmuneRACE study (first 160 participants) and from approximately 1,200 subjects provided by 6 global collaborators. The sample metadata nearly always contained a de-identified subject ID, COVID-19 status, age in years and sex. HLA class I and class II types, where available, came from metadata supplied by the sample provider rather than from assay-based typing. What the authors observed across the whole study: How much clinical and demographic metadata was included differed by source and by participant, and the metadata was provided uncurated.

TCRbeta CDR3 regions were amplified from genomic DNA using the immunoSEQ Assay, a bias-controlled multiplex PCR. The authors' analysis ran thus. Within the assay, amplification of reference gene primers was used to estimate how many nucleated cells each sample contained. To quantify the absolute abundance of each unique TCRbeta CDR3 rearrangement, sequence reads were collapsed and filtered. Productive Simpson clonality was computed per sample as the square root of Simpson's diversity index over productive rearrangements. TCRdb re-hosts the immuneACCESS table, in-frame sequences only. Its copies lack some clones; in the studies checked, an unresolved V gene accounts for under half of them, and the cause for the rest is not known. V, J and clone size reflect that table, while D and trimming were determined from the DNA. The sample table contains about 110,000 clones; only one count was recorded for 70% to 85% of them. 14% of the sample is held by the ten biggest clonotypes.

On this clone itself: Its antigen specificity is not known. Within one base of it there is no much larger clone, and no base qualities were kept.

Each collaborating institution followed its own protocols to collect whole blood in K2EDTA tubes. For TCRbeta analysis, collaborators shipped samples as frozen whole blood, isolated PBMCs, or DNA extracted from either of those sample types. This clonotype was obtained from a woman in her sixties with acute or convalescent COVID-19. The sequencing input was peripheral blood.

The CDR3 in this case is CASSPGLAEDVTQYF. The DNA is as follows: TGTGCCAGCAGCCCCGGACTAGCGGAAGATGTGACCCAGTACTTC. The receptor chain draws on TRBV5-4 and TRBJ2-5; TRBD2 fits 10 bases in the junction. The germline V and J ends show losses of 4 bases and 7 bases respectively, and no gene match explains 10 bases of the junction. CDR1 SGHNT and CDR2 YYREEE are derived from the germline V gene (reference sequence). There are 15 amino acids in the CDR3, from cysteine to phenylalanine inclusive. The DNA shown is the 45-base CDR3, in frame from base 1.